This T cell receptor beta chain was identified in a study of blood T cells in healthy people across ages. V lost 6 bases to trimming and J lost 5 bases, with 16 bases between them. Germline CDR1 and CDR2: MNHNS and SASEGT. The CDR3 has 15 amino acids. Primers used in a second PCR of roughly 7 to 11 cycles were a sample-barcoded 5' primer and a J-beta primer mix. TCRdb processed the 5' RACE reads anew with MiXCR; each CDR3 protein has one entry. The sample has more than 1.4 million distinct CDR3 sequences; about 43% are singletons. This sequence was found in a young woman in good health. Sequencing was done on a sample of blood. The chain employs TRBV6-1 and TRBJ1-4, with D hard to call. The CDR3 DNA sequence: TGTGCCAGCAGCTCTACCGGGAGTGGGAATGAAAAACTGTTTTTT. It specifies CASSSTGSGNEKLFF.